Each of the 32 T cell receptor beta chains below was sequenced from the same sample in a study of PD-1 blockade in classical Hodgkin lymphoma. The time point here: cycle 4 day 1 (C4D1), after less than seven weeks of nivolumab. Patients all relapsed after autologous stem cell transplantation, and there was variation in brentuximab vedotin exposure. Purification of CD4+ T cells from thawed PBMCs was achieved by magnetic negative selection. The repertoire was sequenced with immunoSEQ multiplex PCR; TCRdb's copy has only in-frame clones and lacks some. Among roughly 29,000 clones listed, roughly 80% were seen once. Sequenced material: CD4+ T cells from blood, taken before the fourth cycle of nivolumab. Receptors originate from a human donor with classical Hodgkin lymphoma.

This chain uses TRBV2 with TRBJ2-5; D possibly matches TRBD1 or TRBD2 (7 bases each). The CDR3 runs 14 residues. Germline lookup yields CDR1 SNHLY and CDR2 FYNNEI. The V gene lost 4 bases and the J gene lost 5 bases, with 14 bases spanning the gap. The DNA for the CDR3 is TGTGCCAGCAGTGTTGAGGGAGGGGGCGAGACCCAGTACTTC. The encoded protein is CASSVEGGGETQYF.

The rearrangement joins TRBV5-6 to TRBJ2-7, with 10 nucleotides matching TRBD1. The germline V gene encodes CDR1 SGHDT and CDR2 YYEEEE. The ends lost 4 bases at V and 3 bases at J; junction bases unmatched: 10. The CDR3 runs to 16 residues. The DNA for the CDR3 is TGTGCCAGCAGCCCGGACCCGGGACAGGGGCTCTACGAGCAGTACTTC. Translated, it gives CASSPDPGQGLYEQYF.

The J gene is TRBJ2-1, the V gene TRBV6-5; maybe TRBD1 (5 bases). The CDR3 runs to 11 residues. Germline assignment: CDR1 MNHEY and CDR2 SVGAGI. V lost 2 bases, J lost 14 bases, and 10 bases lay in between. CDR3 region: CASSYRGREFF. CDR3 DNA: TGTGCCAGCAGTTACAGGGGAAGGGAGTTCTTC.

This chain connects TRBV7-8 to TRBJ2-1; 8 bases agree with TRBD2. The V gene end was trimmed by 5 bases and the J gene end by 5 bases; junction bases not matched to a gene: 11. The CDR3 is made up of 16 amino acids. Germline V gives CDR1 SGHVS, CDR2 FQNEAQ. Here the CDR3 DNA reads TGTGCCAGCAGCCTTCCTAGCGGGCGTTTTAACAATGAGCAGTTCTTC. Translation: CASSLPSGRFNNEQFF.

The chain's CDR3 is CASSQDPLAVGTDTQYF. The CDR3 bases are TGCGCCAGCAGCCAAGATCCCCTAGCGGTCGGCACAGATACGCAGTATTTT. This rearrangement joins TRBV4-3 to TRBJ2-3; the match to TRBD2 covers 7 bases. The V gene end was trimmed by 0 bases and the J gene end by 1 base; junction bases not matched to a gene: 7. The germline V gene encodes CDR1 LGHNA and CDR2 YSLEER. CDR3 length: 17 residues.

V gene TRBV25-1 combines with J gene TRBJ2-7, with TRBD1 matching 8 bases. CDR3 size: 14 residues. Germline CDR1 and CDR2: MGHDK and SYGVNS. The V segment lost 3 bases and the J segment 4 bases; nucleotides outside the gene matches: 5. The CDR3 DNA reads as TGTGCCAGCAGTGATACAGGGGGAATGTACGAGCAGTACTTC. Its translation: CASSDTGGMYEQYF.

CDR3: CASSSGGRATDTQYF. In DNA, the CDR3 is TGTGCCAGCAGCTCTGGTGGGAGGGCCACAGATACGCAGTATTTT. V usage is TRBV5-6 and J usage is TRBJ2-3, with 7 bases lining up with TRBD2. The germline V gene has CDR1 SGHDT and CDR2 YYEEEE. CDR3 length: 15 residues. V lost 3 bases and J lost 2; bases outside the gene matches: 6.

CDR3 region: CASGLGQGYSPLHF. DNA of the CDR3: TGTGCTAGTGGTTTGGGACAGGGCTATTCACCCCTCCACTTT. This chain joins TRBV12-5 and TRBJ1-6, with 7 bases matching TRBD1. The germline CDR1 and CDR2 sequences are LGHNT and FRNRAP. The CDR3 length is 14 residues. Trimming at V came to 1 base and at J to 8 bases, leaving 2 bases not matched to a gene.

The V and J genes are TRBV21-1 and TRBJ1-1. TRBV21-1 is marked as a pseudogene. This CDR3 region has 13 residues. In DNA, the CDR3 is TGTGCCAGCAGCCCCCCCAAGGAGGAGAATGCTTTCTTT. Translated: CASSPPKEENAFF.

This CDR3 is CATGTSGDQETQYF. For the CDR3, the DNA is TGTGCCACTGGGACTAGCGGGGACCAAGAGACCCAGTACTTC. The chain recombines TRBV10-3 with TRBJ2-5; 13 bases are a match to TRBD2. J was trimmed by 0 bases and V by 10 bases; bases with no gene match: 2. The V gene's germline CDR1 is ENHRY and CDR2 SYGVKD. This CDR3 has 14 residues.

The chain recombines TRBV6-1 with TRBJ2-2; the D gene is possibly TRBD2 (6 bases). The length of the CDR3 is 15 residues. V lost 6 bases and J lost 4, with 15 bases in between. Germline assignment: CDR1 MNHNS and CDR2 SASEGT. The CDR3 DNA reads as TGTGCCAGCAGGCCTGGACCCGGGAGCACCGGGGAGCTGTTTTTT. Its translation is CASRPGPGSTGELFF.

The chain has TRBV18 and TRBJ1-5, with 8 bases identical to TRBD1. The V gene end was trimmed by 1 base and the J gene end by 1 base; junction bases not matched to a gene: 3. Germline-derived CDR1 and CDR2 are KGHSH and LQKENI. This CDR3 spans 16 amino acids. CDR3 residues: CASSPQTGVSNQPQHF. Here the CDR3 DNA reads TGTGCCAGCTCACCACAGACAGGGGTGAGCAATCAGCCCCAGCATTTT.

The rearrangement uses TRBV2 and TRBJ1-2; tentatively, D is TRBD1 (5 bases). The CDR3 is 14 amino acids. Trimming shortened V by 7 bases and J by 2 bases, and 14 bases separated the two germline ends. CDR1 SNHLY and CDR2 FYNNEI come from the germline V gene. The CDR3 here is CASMPGGTNYGYTF. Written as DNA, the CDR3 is TGTGCCAGCATGCCTGGGGGGACCAACTATGGCTACACCTTC.

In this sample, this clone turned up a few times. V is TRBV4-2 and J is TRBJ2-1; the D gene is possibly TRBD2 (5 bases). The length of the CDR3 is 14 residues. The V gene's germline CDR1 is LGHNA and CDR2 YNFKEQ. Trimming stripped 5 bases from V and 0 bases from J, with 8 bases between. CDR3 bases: TGTGCCAGCAGCGGACTCAGCTCCTACAATGAGCAGTTCTTC. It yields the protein CASSGLSSYNEQFF.

The CDR3 region is CAISDSSGRLEQYF. Here the CDR3 DNA reads TGTGCCATCAGTGATTCTAGCGGGAGGCTCGAGCAGTACTTC. The genes are TRBV10-3 and TRBJ2-7, with 11 positions matching TRBD2. This CDR3 region has 14 residues. Trimming cost V 3 bases and J 6 bases; bases outside gene matches: 4. Germline loops: CDR1 ENHRY, CDR2 SYGVKD.

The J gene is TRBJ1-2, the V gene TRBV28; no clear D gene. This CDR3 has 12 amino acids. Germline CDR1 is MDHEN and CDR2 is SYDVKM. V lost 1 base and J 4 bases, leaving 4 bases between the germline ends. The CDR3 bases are TGTGCCAGCAGTTTATTCCCCTATGGCTACACCTTC. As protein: CASSLFPYGYTF.

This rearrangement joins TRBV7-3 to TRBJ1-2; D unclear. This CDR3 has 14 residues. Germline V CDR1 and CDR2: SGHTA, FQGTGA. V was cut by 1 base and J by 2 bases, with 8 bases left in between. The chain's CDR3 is CASSLNPGNYGYTF. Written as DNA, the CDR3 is TGTGCCAGCAGCTTAAATCCGGGGAACTATGGCTACACCTTC.

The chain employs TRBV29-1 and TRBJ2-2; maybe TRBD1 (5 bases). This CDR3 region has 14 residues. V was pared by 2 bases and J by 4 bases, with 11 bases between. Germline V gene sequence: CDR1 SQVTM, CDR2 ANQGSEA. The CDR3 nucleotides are TGCAGCGTTGAACGAAGGGGCGGCACCGGGGAGCTGTTTTTT. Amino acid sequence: CSVERRGGTGELFF.

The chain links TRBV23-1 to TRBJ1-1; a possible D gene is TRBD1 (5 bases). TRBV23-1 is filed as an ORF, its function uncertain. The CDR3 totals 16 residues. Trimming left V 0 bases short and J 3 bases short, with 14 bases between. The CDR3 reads CASSQSYAGTYTEAFF. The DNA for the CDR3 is TGCGCCAGCAGTCAATCGTACGCAGGGACCTACACTGAAGCTTTCTTT.

CDR3 sequence: CASSWGDLGTEAFF. DNA of the CDR3: TGTGCCAGTTCCTGGGGGGACCTGGGCACTGAAGCTTTCTTT. The chain links TRBV19 to TRBJ1-1, with D maybe TRBD1 (5 bases). Trimming removed 8 bases at V and 4 bases at J, with 17 bases between. CDR3 length equals 14 residues. Germline CDR1 is LNHDA and CDR2 is SQIVND (reference sequence).

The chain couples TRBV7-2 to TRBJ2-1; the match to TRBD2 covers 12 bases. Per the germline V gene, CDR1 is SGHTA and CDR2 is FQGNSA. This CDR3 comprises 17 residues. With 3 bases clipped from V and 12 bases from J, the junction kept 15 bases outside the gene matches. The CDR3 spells CASSFSPGLAGNGWQFF. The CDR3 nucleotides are TGTGCCAGCAGCTTCTCACCGGGACTAGCGGGCAACGGGTGGCAGTTCTTC.

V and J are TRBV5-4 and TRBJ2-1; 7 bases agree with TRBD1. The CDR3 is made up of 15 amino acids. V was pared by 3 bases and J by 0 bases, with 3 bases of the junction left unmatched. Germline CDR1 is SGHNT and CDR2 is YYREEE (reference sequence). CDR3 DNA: TGTGCCAGCAGCTCGACAGGGAGCTCCTACAATGAGCAGTTCTTC. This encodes CASSSTGSSYNEQFF. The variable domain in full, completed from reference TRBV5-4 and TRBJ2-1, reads ETGVTQSPTHLIKTRGQQVTLRCSSQSGHNTVSWYQQALGQGPQFIFQYYREEENGRGNFPPRFSGLQFPNYSSELNVNALELDDSALYLCASSSTGSSYNEQFFGPGTRLTVL.

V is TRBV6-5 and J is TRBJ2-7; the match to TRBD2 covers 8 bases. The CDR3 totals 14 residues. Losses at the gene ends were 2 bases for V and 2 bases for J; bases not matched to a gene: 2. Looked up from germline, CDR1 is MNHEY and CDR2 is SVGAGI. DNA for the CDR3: TGTGCCAGCAGTTACCTTAGCGGGGCCTACGAGCAGTACTTC. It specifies CASSYLSGAYEQYF.

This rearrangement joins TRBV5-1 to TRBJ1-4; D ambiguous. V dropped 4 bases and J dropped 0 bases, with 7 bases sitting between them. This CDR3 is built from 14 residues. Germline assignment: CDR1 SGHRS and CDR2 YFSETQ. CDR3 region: CASSQASTNEKLFF. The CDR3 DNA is TGCGCCAGCAGCCAGGCCTCAACTAATGAAAAACTGTTTTTT.

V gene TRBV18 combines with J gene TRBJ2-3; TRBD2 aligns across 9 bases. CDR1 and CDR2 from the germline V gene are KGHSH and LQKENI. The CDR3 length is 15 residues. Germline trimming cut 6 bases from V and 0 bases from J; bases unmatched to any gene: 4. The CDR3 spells CASSPSGDSTDTQYF. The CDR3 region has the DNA TGTGCCAGCTCCCCTAGCGGGGATAGCACAGATACGCAGTATTTT.

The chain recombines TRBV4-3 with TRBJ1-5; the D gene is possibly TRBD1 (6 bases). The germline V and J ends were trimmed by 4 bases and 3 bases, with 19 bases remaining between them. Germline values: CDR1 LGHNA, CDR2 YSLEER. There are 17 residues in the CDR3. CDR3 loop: CASSRYTGHLSNQPQHF. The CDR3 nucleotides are TGCGCCAGCAGCCGGTACACGGGACACCTCTCCAATCAGCCCCAGCATTTT.

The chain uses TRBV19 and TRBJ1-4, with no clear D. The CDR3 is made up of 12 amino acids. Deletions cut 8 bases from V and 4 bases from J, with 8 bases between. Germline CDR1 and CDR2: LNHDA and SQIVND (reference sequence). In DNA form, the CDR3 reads TGTGCCAGTTGGGATTATAATGAAAAACTGTTTTTT. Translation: CASWDYNEKLFF. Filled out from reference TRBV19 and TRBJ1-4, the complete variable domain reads DGGITQSPKYLFRKEGQNVTLSCEQNLNHDAMYWYRQDPGQGLRLIYYSQIVNDFQKGDIAEGYSVSREKKESFPLTVTSAQKNPTAFYLCASWDYNEKLFFGSGTQLSVL.

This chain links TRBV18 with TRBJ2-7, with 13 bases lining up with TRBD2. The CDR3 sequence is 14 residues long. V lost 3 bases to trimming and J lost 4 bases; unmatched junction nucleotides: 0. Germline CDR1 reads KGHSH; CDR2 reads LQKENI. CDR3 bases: TGTGCCAGCTCACCGGGACTAGCGGGGTACGAGCAGTACTTC. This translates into CASSPGLAGYEQYF.

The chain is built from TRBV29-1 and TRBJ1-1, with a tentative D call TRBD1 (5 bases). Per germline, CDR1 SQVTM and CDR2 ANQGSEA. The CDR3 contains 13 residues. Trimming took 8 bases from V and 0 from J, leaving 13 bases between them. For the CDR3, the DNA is TGCAGCATTTCGGGGCCTGTGAACACTGAAGCTTTCTTT. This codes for CSISGPVNTEAFF.

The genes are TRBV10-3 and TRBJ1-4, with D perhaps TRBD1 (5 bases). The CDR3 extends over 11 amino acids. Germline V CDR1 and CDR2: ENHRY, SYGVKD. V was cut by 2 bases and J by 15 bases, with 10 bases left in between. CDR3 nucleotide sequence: TGTGCCATCAGTGAGGGGGACGCGATGTTTTTT. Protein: CAISEGDAMFF.

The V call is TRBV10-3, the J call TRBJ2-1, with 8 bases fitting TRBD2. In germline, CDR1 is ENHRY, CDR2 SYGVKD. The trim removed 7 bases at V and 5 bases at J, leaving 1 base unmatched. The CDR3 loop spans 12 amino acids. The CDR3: CAITGGDNEQFF. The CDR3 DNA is TGTGCCATCACCGGGGGGGACAATGAGCAGTTCTTC.

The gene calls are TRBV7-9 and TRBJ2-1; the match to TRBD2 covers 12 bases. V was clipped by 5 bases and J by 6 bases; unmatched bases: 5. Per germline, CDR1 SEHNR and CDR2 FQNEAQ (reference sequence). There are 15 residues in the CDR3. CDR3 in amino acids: CASSPGLAGFNEQFF. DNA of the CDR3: TGTGCCAGCAGCCCCGGACTAGCGGGATTCAATGAGCAGTTCTTC.